The subject of this entry is one TCR beta chain. Its antigen is as yet unknown. With 1 base clipped from V and 2 bases from J, the junction kept 13 bases outside the gene matches. Germline CDR1 reads SGHAT; CDR2 reads FQNNGV. This CDR3 is 19 amino acids long. The treatment is: approximately nine-day PBMC culture with coronavirus spike peptide pools or control peptides (ViraFEST assay). CD4+ T cells were isolated by negative selection after 10 days of culture. Oncomine TCR Beta short-read sequencing was applied to DNA from cultured CD4+ T cells. TCRdb recomputed calls from the PCR reads with MiXCR, one row per CDR3 protein. This sample has roughly 13,000 distinct CDR3 sequences; around 49% occur once, and the top ten carry about 10%. The data were taken from a study of vaccination and CD4 T cells after COVID-19.

The TCR was taken from a human donor who had recovered from COVID-19. The chain uses TRBV11-2 and TRBJ2-1, with 8 nucleotides matching TRBD2. The specimen was CD4+ T cells from blood, cultured in vitro, collected before SARS-CoV-2 vaccination. The CDR3 loop is CASSLAWARREEPYNEQFF. CDR3 in DNA: TGTGCCAGCAGCTTAGCCTGGGCTCGGCGGGAGGAACCCTACAATGAGCAGTTCTTC.